These T cell receptor beta chains were read from a single sample in a study of OX40 agonist ivuxolimab in advanced cancers. Some clones are missing from TCRdb's copy, which holds only in-frame ones; the method was immunoSEQ multiplex PCR. The sample yields 85,000 to 90,000 clones, roughly 90% seen once. The sequencing used CD4+ or CD8+ T cells sorted from blood, collected in a trial of the OX40 agonist ivuxolimab. Receptor source: an adult with an advanced solid tumor such as melanoma, head and neck, liver or kidney cancer. The CDR3 runs from the conserved cysteine through the conserved F or W. The order of the fields is D gene, clone size, V gene, J gene, CDR3 protein, CDR3 DNA. The D gene is left open where the match is weak. Rows may omit the clone size; those that give it use once, few, many or a size class.

d_gene: .
abundance: .
v_gene: TRBV18
j_gene: TRBJ2-3
CDR3aa: CASSPPTGTGTDTQYF
CDR3nt: TGTGCCAGCTCACCCCCGACAGGGACTGGCACAGATACGCAGTATTTT

d_gene: .
abundance: .
v_gene: TRBV28
j_gene: TRBJ2-7
CDR3aa: CASSETLGPYEQYF
CDR3nt: TGTGCCAGCTCCGAAACCTTGGGGCCCTACGAGCAGTACTTC

d_gene: TRBD2
abundance: .
v_gene: TRBV7-9
j_gene: TRBJ2-7
CDR3aa: CASSLGGSHEQYF
CDR3nt: TGTGCCAGCAGCTTGGGCGGGAGTCACGAGCAGTACTTC

d_gene: .
abundance: .
v_gene: TRBV10-3
j_gene: TRBJ1-2
CDR3aa: CAISETETAYGYTF
CDR3nt: TGTGCCATCAGTGAAACGGAGACAGCCTATGGCTACACCTTC

d_gene: TRBD1
abundance: .
v_gene: TRBV6-5
j_gene: TRBJ2-7
CDR3aa: CASSSDRGSYEQYF
CDR3nt: TGTGCCAGCAGTTCCGACAGGGGTTCCTACGAGCAGTACTTC

d_gene: TRBD2
abundance: .
v_gene: TRBV11-3
j_gene: TRBJ2-7
CDR3aa: CASSFSTFGRGSYEQYF
CDR3nt: TGTGCCAGCAGCTTTAGTACCTTCGGGAGGGGATCCTACGAGCAGTACTTC

d_gene: TRBD1
abundance: .
v_gene: TRBV30
j_gene: TRBJ1-5
CDR3aa: CAWSGTGGMQPQHF
CDR3nt: TGTGCCTGGAGTGGGACAGGGGGTATGCAGCCCCAGCATTTT

d_gene: .
abundance: .
v_gene: TRBV2
j_gene: TRBJ2-1
CDR3aa: CASSALASYNEQFF
CDR3nt: TGTGCCAGCAGTGCTCTAGCTAGTTACAATGAGCAGTTCTTC

d_gene: TRBD1
abundance: .
v_gene: TRBV5-1
j_gene: TRBJ2-2
CDR3aa: CASSLVGQGTGELFF
CDR3nt: TGCGCCAGCAGCTTGGTCGGACAGGGGACCGGGGAGCTGTTTTTT

d_gene: .
abundance: .
v_gene: TRBV5-1
j_gene: TRBJ2-7
CDR3aa: CASSLSGLIYEQYF
CDR3nt: TGCGCCAGCAGCTTATCCGGACTGATATACGAGCAGTACTTC

d_gene: TRBD1
abundance: .
v_gene: TRBV11-3
j_gene: TRBJ2-5
CDR3aa: CASSFAGGSQETQYF
CDR3nt: TGTGCCAGCAGCTTTGCAGGGGGCTCTCAAGAGACCCAGTACTTC

d_gene: .
abundance: .
v_gene: TRBV5-4
j_gene: TRBJ1-1
CDR3aa: CAWQGQGTEAFF
CDR3nt: TGTGCCTGGCAGGGGCAAGGCACTGAAGCTTTCTTT

d_gene: TRBD2
abundance: once
v_gene: TRBV5-4
j_gene: TRBJ2-7
CDR3aa: CASSLVGTSGREQYF
CDR3nt: TGTGCCAGCAGCTTGGTCGGGACTAGCGGACGCGAGCAGTACTTC

d_gene: TRBD2
abundance: .
v_gene: TRBV4-1
j_gene: TRBJ2-4
CDR3aa: CASSQPGTINIQYF
CDR3nt: TGCGCCAGCAGCCAGCCGGGGACTATCAACATTCAGTACTTC

d_gene: TRBD2
abundance: .
v_gene: TRBV28
j_gene: TRBJ2-3
CDR3aa: CASSLATSGSRKDTQYF
CDR3nt: TGTGCCAGCAGTTTAGCGACTAGCGGGAGCAGGAAAGATACGCAGTATTTT

d_gene: .
abundance: .
v_gene: TRBV16
j_gene: TRBJ1-4
CDR3aa: CASSHTRGGEKLFF
CDR3nt: TGTGCCAGCAGCCACACTAGAGGCGGTGAAAAACTGTTTTTT

d_gene: .
abundance: .
v_gene: TRBV11-2
j_gene: TRBJ2-6
CDR3aa: CASSLDFYTTPSGANVLTF
CDR3nt: TGTGCCAGCAGCTTAGATTTTTACACGACCCCCTCTGGGGCCAACGTCCTGACTTTC

d_gene: .
abundance: once
v_gene: TRBV2
j_gene: TRBJ1-1
CDR3aa: CASSDKGGDTEAFF
CDR3nt: TGTGCCAGCAGTGACAAGGGAGGGGACACTGAAGCTTTCTTT

d_gene: TRBD1
abundance: .
v_gene: TRBV5-5
j_gene: TRBJ1-5
CDR3aa: CASTRRSGQAPQPQHF
CDR3nt: TGTGCCAGCACCCGGAGGTCGGGACAGGCACCCCAGCCCCAGCATTTT

d_gene: TRBD2
abundance: .
v_gene: TRBV4-1
j_gene: TRBJ2-5
CDR3aa: CASSQDGVAGRETQYF
CDR3nt: TGCGCCAGCAGCCAAGATGGAGTAGCGGGTAGGGAGACCCAGTACTTC

d_gene: TRBD2
abundance: .
v_gene: TRBV4-1
j_gene: TRBJ2-3
CDR3aa: CASSQGPLLAGFGTDTQYF
CDR3nt: TGCGCCAGCAGCCAAGGGCCCCTCCTAGCGGGATTCGGGACAGATACGCAGTATTTT

d_gene: TRBD1
abundance: .
v_gene: TRBV2
j_gene: TRBJ2-1
CDR3aa: CASRPEGAEQFF
CDR3nt: TGTGCCAGCAGGCCCGAGGGGGCCGAGCAGTTCTTC

d_gene: .
abundance: once
v_gene: TRBV4-1
j_gene: TRBJ2-2
CDR3aa: CASSQASGATGTGELFF
CDR3nt: TGCGCCAGCAGCCAGGCCTCCGGGGCGACGGGGACCGGGGAGCTGTTTTTT

d_gene: .
abundance: .
v_gene: TRBV29-1
j_gene: TRBJ1-3
CDR3aa: CSVEQGGNTIYF
CDR3nt: TGCAGCGTTGAACAGGGCGGAAACACCATATATTTT

d_gene: TRBD2
abundance: .
v_gene: TRBV30
j_gene: TRBJ2-2
CDR3aa: CAWSVFGGTGELFF
CDR3nt: TGTGCCTGGAGTGTATTCGGGGGGACCGGGGAGCTGTTTTTT

d_gene: .
abundance: .
v_gene: TRBV11-2
j_gene: TRBJ2-1
CDR3aa: CASSLEGGYNEQFF
CDR3nt: TGTGCCAGCAGCTTAGAAGGGGGTTACAATGAGCAGTTCTTC

d_gene: .
abundance: .
v_gene: TRBV20-1
j_gene: TRBJ1-2
CDR3aa: CSARGVYGYTF
CDR3nt: TGCAGTGCTAGAGGTGTGTATGGCTACACCTTC

d_gene: TRBD2
abundance: .
v_gene: TRBV11-2
j_gene: TRBJ2-3
CDR3aa: CASRLAGSFTDTQYF
CDR3nt: TGTGCCAGCAGGTTAGCGGGCAGTTTCACAGATACGCAGTATTTT

d_gene: .
abundance: .
v_gene: TRBV5-4
j_gene: TRBJ2-2
CDR3aa: CASSWGTGNTGELFF
CDR3nt: TGTGCCAGCAGCTGGGGGACGGGAAACACCGGGGAGCTGTTTTTT

d_gene: TRBD1
abundance: .
v_gene: TRBV28
j_gene: TRBJ2-1
CDR3aa: CASSPLPGTGSYNEQFF
CDR3nt: TGTGCCAGCAGTCCTTTACCGGGGACAGGGTCCTACAATGAGCAGTTCTTC

d_gene: TRBD1
abundance: .
v_gene: TRBV5-1
j_gene: TRBJ1-1
CDR3aa: CASTAQGVNTEAFF
CDR3nt: TGCGCCAGCACCGCCCAGGGGGTGAACACTGAAGCTTTCTTT

d_gene: .
abundance: .
v_gene: TRBV21-1
j_gene: TRBJ2-5
CDR3aa: CASSKVKKTSAKQETQYF
CDR3nt: TGTGCCAGCAGCAAAGTAAAGAAGACTAGCGCGAAACAAGAGACCCAGTACTTC